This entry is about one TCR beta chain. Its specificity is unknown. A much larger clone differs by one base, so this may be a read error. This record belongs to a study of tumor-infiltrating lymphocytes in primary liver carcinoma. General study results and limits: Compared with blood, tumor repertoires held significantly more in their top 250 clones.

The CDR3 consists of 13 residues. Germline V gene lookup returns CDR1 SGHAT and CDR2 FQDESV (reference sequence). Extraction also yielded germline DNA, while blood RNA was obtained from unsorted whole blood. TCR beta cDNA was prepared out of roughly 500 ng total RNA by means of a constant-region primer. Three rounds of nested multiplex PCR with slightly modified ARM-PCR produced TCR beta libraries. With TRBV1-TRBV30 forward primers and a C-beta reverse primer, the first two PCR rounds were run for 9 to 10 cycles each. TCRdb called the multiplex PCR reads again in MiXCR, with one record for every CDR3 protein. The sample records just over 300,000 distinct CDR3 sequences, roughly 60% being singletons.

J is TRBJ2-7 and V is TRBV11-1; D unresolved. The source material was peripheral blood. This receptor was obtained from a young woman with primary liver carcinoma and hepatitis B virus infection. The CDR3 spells CAGSLLSSYEQYF. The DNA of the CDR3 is TGTGCCGGCAGCTTACTTAGCTCCTACGAGCAGTACTTC.